This T cell receptor (beta chain) was sequenced for a study of shared clonotypes between healthy human individuals. Study information: Per-donor plates numbered three CD4 naive, three CD4 memory, two CD8 naive and one CD8 memory.

Study-wide points: Only a few donors were included, so the genetic and exposure-history diversity represented was limited. The researchers took only blood, and tissue repertoires probably look different.

Germline V CDR1 and CDR2: LGHNA, YSLEER. The germline V and J ends were trimmed by 3 bases and 4 bases, with 16 bases remaining between them. The CDR3 is made up of 16 amino acids. Sequencing used immunoSEQ multiplex PCR; TCRdb keeps in-frame clones, though not all of them. The sample consists of more than 550,000 clones, 80% to 95% of them appearing once. Notes on this clone: Its antigen is as yet unknown.

This clonotype originated in a man aged 18 to 29 in good health. Some clones in this sample may be carry-over from other donors' samples. Sequencing was performed on memory CD8+ T cells from PBMCs. Specified subset: CD45RO+ cells pooled with CCR7-negative TemRA cells. J is TRBJ2-1 and V is TRBV4-3; D not certain. For the CDR3, the DNA is TGCGCCAGCAGCCAGGAGAATCTTTGGGTTTACAATGAGCAGTTCTTC. As protein: CASSQENLWVYNEQFF.